This passage covers 3 T cell receptor beta chains from one sample sequenced in a study of T cells expressing NK-cell markers. TCRdb re-called the 5' RACE reads; one entry per CDR3 protein, DNA not given. The repertoire table contains almost 450,000 distinct CDR3 sequences. The sample was blood T cells: a sorted CD56 or NKG2C T cell subset, CD4+ or CD8+ T cells, or bulk PBMC T cells (not recorded which). All receptors derive from a woman between 18 and 70 years old in good health.

The gene calls are TRBV12-3 or TRBV12-4 and TRBJ2-1; the TRBD2 assignment by TCRdb is unverifiable without DNA. The length of the CDR3 is 15 residues. CDR3 amino acids: CASRGGLAVSHEQFF.

This sequence joins TRBV28 and TRBJ1-5. The CDR3 is 14 amino acids. Germline CDR1 reads MDHEN; CDR2 reads SYDVKM. CDR3 loop: CASSLEDSNQPQHF.

This chain's CDR3 is CASPNWTGGRGGYTF. V is TRBV25-1 and J is TRBJ1-2; without DNA, the TCRdb call of TRBD1 cannot be checked. Germline CDR1 and CDR2: MGHDK and SYGVNS. The CDR3 extends over 15 amino acids.